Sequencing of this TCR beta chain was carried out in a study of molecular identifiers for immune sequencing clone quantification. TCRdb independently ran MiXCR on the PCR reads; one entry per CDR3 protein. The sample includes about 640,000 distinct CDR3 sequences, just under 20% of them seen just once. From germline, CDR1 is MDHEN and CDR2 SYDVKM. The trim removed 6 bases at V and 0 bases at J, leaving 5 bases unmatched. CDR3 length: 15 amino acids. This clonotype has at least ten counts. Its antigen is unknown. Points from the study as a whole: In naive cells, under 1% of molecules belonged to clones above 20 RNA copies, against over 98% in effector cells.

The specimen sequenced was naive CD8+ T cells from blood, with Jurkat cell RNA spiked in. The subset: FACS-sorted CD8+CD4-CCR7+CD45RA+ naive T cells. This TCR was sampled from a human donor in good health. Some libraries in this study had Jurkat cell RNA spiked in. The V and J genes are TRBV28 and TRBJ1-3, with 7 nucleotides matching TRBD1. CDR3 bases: TGTGCCAGCAGCGTTGACAGGGACTCTGGAAACACCATATATTTT. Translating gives CASSVDRDSGNTIYF.